This T cell receptor (beta chain) was recorded in a study of response to subunit inactivated influenza vaccine (dated by TCRdb to the late 2010s). Background for the entire study: The study used deep quantitative T cell receptor repertoire profiling to track responses to a trivalent subunit inactivated influenza vaccine.

General findings and caveats noted by the study authors: The authors suggested that each seasonal influenza vaccination may recruit only a limited number of new T cells.

The table lists this clonotype with a few counts. There is no known antigen for this receptor. Nothing much larger sits one base from this clone, and base qualities are not available. The method was RT-PCR. This sample was sequenced with an Illumina HiSeq 2500. TCRdb reprocessing: public reads trimmed at Q25 with fastp, clones called with MiXCR, in-frame beta chains kept. Each entry is one CDR3 protein sequence, shown with its most common DNA and genes. The sample table contains around 540,000 distinct CDR3 sequences; only one count was recorded for about 11% of them. The top ten constitute about 10% of the sample. This specimen consisted of PBMCs from blood, obtained on the day of vaccination. The origin of this receptor is a man aged 45 to 65 who received an inactivated influenza vaccine. Donor details come from another sample of the same person, matched by shared clones.

The DNA sequence reads TGTGCCAGCAGCAAAAACGAGGGCAAAAACATTCAGTACTTC. Translated, it gives CASSKNEGKNIQYF. The sequence joins TRBV6-1 to TRBJ2-4; perhaps TRBD2 is the D gene, with 5 bases matching. Deletion took 6 bases off V and 3 bases off J, with a span of 12 bases between the germline ends. The CDR1 and CDR2 encoded by the germline V gene are MNHNS and SASEGT. The CDR3 starts with the cysteine, ends with the phenylalanine, and has 14 residues. The read is trimmed to its CDR3 DNA, 42 bases read in frame from base 1.